This passage covers 21 T cell receptor beta chains from one sample sequenced in a study of blood T cell repertoires in COVID-19. Repertoires were generated with immunoSEQ multiplex PCR, while TCRdb's copy carries only in-frame clones and drops some. The sample consists of approximately 220,000 clones, 85% of them appearing once. Sequencing was done on a sample of PBMCs or T cells enriched from blood (not recorded which). The receptors were gathered from a man aged 35-49 years who had recovered from COVID-19.

The rearrangement joins TRBV27 to TRBJ1-1; maybe TRBD1 (5 bases). The V and J ends lost 3 bases and 2 bases respectively, with 7 bases between them. CDR3 size: 13 residues. The germline V gene has CDR1 MNHEY and CDR2 SMNVEV (reference sequence). The CDR3 reads CASSFTGNTEAFF. The CDR3, as DNA: TGTGCCAGCAGTTTCACAGGAAACACTGAAGCTTTCTTT.

This clone has a single count. V gene TRBV4-1 combines with J gene TRBJ2-6; possibly TRBD2 for D (7 bases). Trimming left V 1 base short and J 6 bases short, with 19 bases between. Per germline, CDR1 MGHRA and CDR2 YSYEKL. The CDR3 is made up of 18 amino acids. CDR3 coding DNA: TGCGCCAGCAGCCAAGGGCGGCAGGGGAGGGCTTCGGCCAACGTCCTGACTTTC. It yields the protein CASSQGRQGRASANVLTF.

In DNA, the CDR3 is TGTGCCATCTGGAATTCGGGGCGGCCAGGGGTCGGAGGCTACACCTTC. Translating it yields CAIWNSGRPGVGGYTF. The rearrangement uses TRBV10-3 and TRBJ1-2, with D perhaps matching TRBD1 (6 bases). V was pared by 8 bases and J by 8 bases, with 27 bases between. Germline CDR1 reads ENHRY; CDR2 reads SYGVKD. The CDR3 spans 16 residues.

V usage is TRBV12-3 or TRBV12-4 and J usage is TRBJ2-1; no clear D gene. V was cut by 6 bases and J by 7 bases, with 10 bases left in between. This CDR3 has 12 residues. Here the CDR3 reads CASSTGRNEQFF. CDR3 nucleotides: TGTGCCAGCAGCACTGGGCGAAATGAGCAGTTCTTC.

As regards this clone: A junction end diverges from the germline sequence, so it may reflect a read error. CDR3: CATSDLRDRF. For the CDR3, the DNA is TGTGCCACCAGTGATTTAAGGGACAGATTC. The rearrangement links TRBV24-1 to TRBJ1-2; 7 bases agree with TRBD1. The germline CDR1 and CDR2 sequences are KGHDR and SFDVKD. This CDR3 spans 10 amino acids.

DNA of the CDR3: TGCAGCGTTGAAGACTACAGGGGTTACACTGAAGCTTTCTTT. Residues: CSVEDYRGYTEAFF. The rearrangement links TRBV29-1 to TRBJ1-1; TRBD1 matches 7 bases. The CDR3 has 14 amino acids. Germline V gene sequence: CDR1 SQVTM, CDR2 ANQGSEA. Germline trimming cut 0 bases from V and 3 bases from J; bases unmatched to any gene: 4.

This chain connects TRBV15 to TRBJ2-5; tentatively, D is TRBD1 (5 bases). The CDR3 loop spans 13 amino acids. V lost 5 bases, J lost 7 bases, and 14 bases lay in between. Germline V gene lookup returns CDR1 LNHNV and CDR2 YYDKDF (reference sequence). This CDR3 reads CATSDSNKGTQYF. CDR3 nucleotide sequence: TGTGCCACCAGCGACAGTAATAAGGGGACCCAGTACTTC.

The chain has TRBV24-1 and TRBJ1-1; a possible D gene is TRBD1 (6 bases). Per the germline V gene, CDR1 is KGHDR and CDR2 is SFDVKD. The germline V and J ends were trimmed by 7 bases and 0 bases, with 11 bases remaining between them. CDR3 length: 14 amino acids. The CDR3: CATRETGMNTEAFF. CDR3 DNA sequence: TGTGCCACCAGAGAGACAGGCATGAACACTGAAGCTTTCTTT.

V usage is TRBV18 and J usage is TRBJ2-3; weak D call: TRBD2 (5 bases). The germline V gene has CDR1 KGHSH and CDR2 LQKENI. Trimming pared 5 bases from V and 6 bases from J, leaving 12 bases between. The CDR3 is 13 residues long. In DNA, the CDR3 is TGTGCCAGCTCATCATTACTAGAGGATACGCAGTATTTT. It translates to CASSSLLEDTQYF.

The rearrangement links TRBV4-2 to TRBJ2-2, with D perhaps matching TRBD2 (6 bases). The CDR3 consists of 15 residues. Germline V gene data show CDR1 as LGHNA and CDR2 as YNFKEQ. Between the trimmed V and J ends, which lost 4 bases and 7 bases, there was a span of 16 bases. The CDR3 is CASSRDGSNDGELFF. The CDR3, as DNA: TGTGCCAGCAGCCGCGACGGGAGTAATGACGGGGAGCTGTTTTTT.

This chain uses TRBV24-1 with TRBJ2-5, with D perhaps matching TRBD2 (6 bases). V was pared by 5 bases and J by 5 bases, with 11 bases between. The germline V gene encodes CDR1 KGHDR and CDR2 SFDVKD. The CDR3 loop spans 13 amino acids. CDR3 sequence: CATSVGAGETQYF. CDR3 DNA sequence: TGTGCCACCAGTGTGGGTGCGGGGGAGACCCAGTACTTC.

The genes are TRBV7-2 and TRBJ1-6; D possibly corresponds to TRBD1 (5 bases). Per germline, CDR1 SGHTA and CDR2 FQGNSA. Trimming stripped 1 base from V and 6 bases from J, with 7 bases between. The CDR3 loop spans 14 amino acids. CDR3 amino acids: CASSLGQFNSPLHF. The CDR3 coding sequence is TGTGCCAGCAGCTTAGGACAGTTTAATTCACCCCTCCACTTT. The full variable domain, completed using reference TRBV7-2 and TRBJ1-6, is GAGVSQSPSNKVTEKGKDVELRCDPISGHTALYWYRQSLGQGLEFLIYFQGNSAPDKSGLPSDRFSAERTGGSVSTLTIQRTQQEDSAVYLCASSLGQFNSPLHFGNGTRLTVT.

This chain uses TRBV3-1 (or the pseudogene TRBV3-2) with TRBJ2-7; 7 bases line up with TRBD1. The trim removed 4 bases at V and 10 bases at J, leaving 10 bases unmatched. The CDR3 is 13 residues long. The germline CDR1 and CDR2 sequences are LGHDT and YNNKEL (reference sequence). The CDR3 sequence is CASSPGDRDPQYF. The DNA for the CDR3 is TGTGCCAGCAGCCCCGGTGACAGGGACCCCCAGTACTTC.

The chain couples TRBV5-1 to TRBJ2-1; perhaps TRBD2 as D (5 bases). Germline-derived CDR1 and CDR2 are SGHRS and YFSETQ. CDR3 length: 17 residues. V shed 10 bases and J shed 2 bases, with 25 bases lying between them. The CDR3: CASTPLAHLVTYNEQFF. As DNA, the CDR3 is TGCGCCTCCACCCCCTTAGCGCACCTCGTTACCTACAATGAGCAGTTCTTC.

CDR3 sequence reads: CASSAGTGFGYTF. For the CDR3, the DNA is TGTGCCAGTAGTGCCGGGACAGGCTTTGGCTACACCTTC. The chain links TRBV19 to TRBJ1-2; 8 nucleotides match TRBD1. The J segment lost 7 bases and the V segment lost 5 bases, leaving 6 bases of the junction unmatched. This CDR3 has 13 amino acids. CDR1 and CDR2 (germline): LNHDA, SQIVND (reference sequence).

This clone qualifies as medium-sized. The chain carries TRBV6-4 and TRBJ2-1, with 9 nucleotides matching TRBD1. V lost 2 bases and J lost 4; bases outside the gene matches: 0. The CDR3 runs 14 residues. The germline CDR1 and CDR2 sequences are MRHNA and SNTAGT. The CDR3 here is CASSDGQGYNEQFF. The CDR3 DNA follows: TGTGCCAGCAGTGACGGACAGGGGTACAATGAGCAGTTCTTC.

The V and J genes are TRBV2 and TRBJ1-4; D is perhaps TRBD1 (5 bases). The germline V gene has CDR1 SNHLY and CDR2 FYNNEI. Trimming removed 3 bases at V and 13 bases at J, with 15 bases between. The CDR3 runs to 13 residues. In DNA, the CDR3 is TGTGCCAGCAGTGACGGGACTCTTGGAGGACTGTTTTTT. Translated: CASSDGTLGGLFF.

This chain uses TRBV6-5 with TRBJ2-3, with D tentatively TRBD2 (6 bases). This CDR3 is 13 amino acids long. Germline V lookup: CDR1 MNHEY, CDR2 SVGAGI. Trimming took 6 bases from V and 3 from J, leaving 10 bases between them. The CDR3 loop is CASRNRGTDTQYF. DNA of the CDR3: TGTGCCAGCAGAAACCGGGGGACAGATACGCAGTATTTT.

This sequence joins TRBV29-1 and TRBJ2-2, with 8 bases fitting TRBD1. V lost 5 bases, J lost 4 bases, and 6 bases stayed unmatched. Germline CDR1 is SQVTM and CDR2 is ANQGSEA. The CDR3 contains 14 residues. CDR3 bases: TGCAGCGTTATACAGGGGGGCTCCACCGGGGAGCTGTTTTTT. This encodes CSVIQGGSTGELFF.

J is TRBJ1-2 and V is TRBV9, with D possibly matching TRBD1 (6 bases). V lost 0 bases to trimming and J lost 4 bases, with 10 bases between them. The CDR3 extends over 14 amino acids. Germline V gene lookup returns CDR1 SGDLS and CDR2 YYNGEE. CDR3 coding DNA: TGTGCCAGCAGCGTAGTAGGACAGAGCTATGGCTACACCTTC. Its translation is CASSVVGQSYGYTF.

This clone was counted a few times. The chain is built from TRBV27 and TRBJ2-2; 8 bases line up with TRBD1. This CDR3 has 15 residues. V trimming: 4 bases; J trimming: 6 bases; junction bases outside the gene matches: 7. Germline CDR1 and CDR2: MNHEY and SMNVEV (reference sequence). CDR3 in amino acids: CASSSASGQAGELFF. As DNA, the CDR3 is TGTGCCAGCAGTTCGGCCTCGGGACAGGCCGGGGAGCTGTTTTTT.